This is a list of T cell receptor beta chains from one sample in a study of blood T cells in healthy people across ages. TCRdb redid the calling of the 5' RACE reads with MiXCR, one entry per CDR3 protein. This table holds about 800,000 distinct CDR3 sequences, just under 25% found once. These records were also assigned to another study, of T cells of mothers and their children.

Sample: blood. These receptors all stem from a boy between 10 and 17 years old in good health. Each CDR3 is given with its conserved first and last residue. A D gene is named only where the DNA matches it firmly. Expanded clones get a size class; other rows say once, few or many, or leave the size out.

j_gene: TRBJ2-3; v_gene: TRBV20-1; d_gene: .; abundance: .; CDR3aa: CSAREWDPKSPDTQYF; CDR3nt: TGCAGTGCTAGAGAGTGGGACCCAAAATCCCCAGATACGCAGTATTTT
j_gene: TRBJ2-5; v_gene: TRBV2; d_gene: TRBD1; abundance: few; CDR3aa: CASPGQDQETQYF; CDR3nt: TGTGCCAGCCCTGGACAGGACCAAGAGACCCAGTACTTC
j_gene: TRBJ2-3; v_gene: TRBV6-1; d_gene: .; abundance: .; CDR3aa: CASSVKPTPGDTQYF; CDR3nt: TGTGCCAGCAGTGTCAAACCCACCCCTGGGGATACGCAGTATTTT
j_gene: TRBJ1-4; v_gene: TRBV6-5; d_gene: .; abundance: few; CDR3aa: CASSYEVPLIGEKLFF; CDR3nt: TGTGCCAGCAGTTACGAGGTCCCCCTCATTGGGGAAAAACTGTTTTTT
j_gene: TRBJ2-3; v_gene: TRBV6-2/TRBV6-3; d_gene: .; abundance: many; CDR3aa: CASSPTELGSDTQYF; CDR3nt: TGTGCCAGCAGCCCGACAGAACTAGGGTCAGATACGCAGTATTTT
j_gene: TRBJ2-5; v_gene: TRBV6-5; d_gene: TRBD1; abundance: .; CDR3aa: CASSLGGRGPGETQYF; CDR3nt: TGTGCCAGCAGTTTGGGGGGCAGGGGGCCAGGAGAGACCCAGTACTTC
j_gene: TRBJ2-1; v_gene: TRBV9; d_gene: .; abundance: few; CDR3aa: CASSPDQSFEQFF; CDR3nt: TGTGCCAGCAGCCCGGACCAATCATTCGAGCAGTTCTTC
j_gene: TRBJ1-1; v_gene: TRBV20-1; d_gene: TRBD1; abundance: few; CDR3aa: CSASRTGRNTEAFF; CDR3nt: TGCAGTGCTTCCCGGACAGGGAGGAACACTGAAGCTTTCTTT
j_gene: TRBJ2-2; v_gene: TRBV5-1; d_gene: .; abundance: .; CDR3aa: CASSPYQNTGELFF; CDR3nt: TGCGCCAGCAGCCCCTACCAGAACACCGGGGAGCTGTTTTTT
j_gene: TRBJ1-6; v_gene: TRBV7-9; d_gene: TRBD1; abundance: .; CDR3aa: CASSSRSGTGGVYSPLHF; CDR3nt: TGTGCCAGCAGCTCGAGAAGCGGGACAGGGGGTGTTTATTCACCCCTCCACTTT
j_gene: TRBJ2-7; v_gene: TRBV4-3; d_gene: TRBD1; abundance: .; CDR3aa: CASSVRDRGPYEQYF; CDR3nt: TGCGCCAGCAGCGTCCGGGACAGGGGGCCCTACGAGCAGTACTTC
j_gene: TRBJ2-7; v_gene: TRBV15; d_gene: .; abundance: .; CDR3aa: CATSEVVSDSAYEQYF; CDR3nt: TGTGCCACCAGCGAAGTCGTATCTGATTCTGCCTACGAGCAGTACTTC
j_gene: TRBJ2-7; v_gene: TRBV12-3/TRBV12-4; d_gene: .; abundance: few; CDR3aa: CASSHDLYEQYF; CDR3nt: TGTGCCAGCAGTCATGATCTATACGAGCAGTACTTC
j_gene: TRBJ2-1; v_gene: TRBV4-3; d_gene: TRBD2; abundance: .; CDR3aa: CASSPTLGLAGKNEQFF; CDR3nt: TGCGCCAGCAGCCCTACTTTGGGACTAGCGGGGAAGAATGAGCAGTTCTTC
j_gene: TRBJ1-2; v_gene: TRBV3-1; d_gene: TRBD1; abundance: .; CDR3aa: CASSKDRDRTSTGYTF; CDR3nt: TGTGCCAGCAGTAAGGACCGGGACAGAACATCTACAGGCTACACCTTC
j_gene: TRBJ1-1; v_gene: TRBV29-1; d_gene: .; abundance: .; CDR3aa: CSVEGQGENTEAFF; CDR3nt: TGCAGCGTCGAGGGGCAGGGAGAGAACACTGAAGCTTTCTTT
j_gene: TRBJ2-6; v_gene: TRBV6-2/TRBV6-3; d_gene: .; abundance: few; CDR3aa: CASSYRGDSGANVLTF; CDR3nt: TGTGCCAGCAGTTACAGGGGGGACTCTGGGGCCAACGTCCTGACTTTC
j_gene: TRBJ2-1; v_gene: TRBV12-3/TRBV12-4; d_gene: TRBD2; abundance: .; CDR3aa: CASSLRPSGSNEQFF; CDR3nt: TGTGCCAGCAGTTTGCGGCCTAGCGGTAGCAATGAGCAGTTCTTC
j_gene: TRBJ2-7; v_gene: TRBV15; d_gene: .; abundance: .; CDR3aa: CATSREAPTLQASYEQYF; CDR3nt: TGTGCCACCAGCAGAGAGGCTCCGACCTTACAGGCCTCCTACGAGCAGTACTTC
j_gene: TRBJ2-7; v_gene: TRBV7-9; d_gene: TRBD2; abundance: .; CDR3aa: CASLGLAGLEQYF; CDR3nt: TGTGCCAGCCTCGGACTAGCGGGACTCGAGCAGTACTTC
j_gene: TRBJ2-5; v_gene: TRBV10-2; d_gene: .; abundance: .; CDR3aa: CASSESQETQYF; CDR3nt: TGCGCCAGCAGTGAGTCCCAAGAGACCCAGTACTTC
j_gene: TRBJ1-6; v_gene: TRBV3-1; d_gene: .; abundance: .; CDR3aa: CASSQAMGNNSPLHF; CDR3nt: TGTGCCAGCAGCCAAGCTATGGGTAATAATTCACCCCTCCACTTT
j_gene: TRBJ2-1; v_gene: TRBV6-2/TRBV6-3; d_gene: TRBD2; abundance: .; CDR3aa: CASSYMPLAGGSSYNEQFF; CDR3nt: TGTGCCAGCAGTTACATGCCACTAGCGGGAGGATCCTCCTACAATGAGCAGTTCTTC
j_gene: TRBJ2-7; v_gene: TRBV14; d_gene: TRBD2; abundance: few; CDR3aa: CASSQPGLALYEQYF; CDR3nt: TGTGCCAGCAGCCAACCGGGACTAGCGCTGTACGAGCAGTACTTC
j_gene: TRBJ2-1; v_gene: TRBV11-2; d_gene: .; abundance: few; CDR3aa: CASSFLAAYNEQFF; CDR3nt: TGTGCCAGCAGCTTTTTGGCAGCCTACAATGAGCAGTTCTTC
j_gene: TRBJ2-7; v_gene: TRBV29-1; d_gene: .; abundance: .; CDR3aa: CSVAGHDYEQYF; CDR3nt: TGCAGCGTTGCTGGGCATGACTACGAGCAGTACTTC
j_gene: TRBJ2-7; v_gene: TRBV10-3; d_gene: .; abundance: few; CDR3aa: CAIKREVGEQYF; CDR3nt: TGTGCCATCAAGAGGGAGGTGGGGGAGCAGTACTTC
j_gene: TRBJ2-1; v_gene: TRBV28; d_gene: .; abundance: .; CDR3aa: CASSPLVGLNEQFF; CDR3nt: TGTGCCAGCAGTCCCCTCGTGGGCCTCAATGAGCAGTTCTTC
j_gene: TRBJ1-1; v_gene: TRBV9; d_gene: .; abundance: .; CDR3aa: CASSPPQEGPPGAFF; CDR3nt: TGTGCCAGCAGCCCCCCCCAGGAGGGCCCCCCTGGAGCTTTCTTT
j_gene: TRBJ2-4; v_gene: TRBV6-2/TRBV6-3; d_gene: TRBD1; abundance: .; CDR3aa: CASSSPPGQAPLAKNIQYF; CDR3nt: TGTGCCAGCAGTTCTCCCCCAGGACAGGCACCGTTAGCCAAAAACATTCAGTACTTC
j_gene: TRBJ2-2; v_gene: TRBV11-2; d_gene: TRBD1; abundance: few; CDR3aa: CASSQKQGARTGELFF; CDR3nt: TGTGCCAGCAGCCAGAAACAGGGGGCAAGGACCGGGGAGCTGTTTTTT
j_gene: TRBJ1-1; v_gene: TRBV29-1; d_gene: .; abundance: .; CDR3aa: CSVNPGLMNTEAFF; CDR3nt: TGCAGCGTAAATCCGGGACTGATGAACACTGAAGCTTTCTTT
j_gene: TRBJ2-5; v_gene: TRBV29-1; d_gene: .; abundance: many; CDR3aa: CSVDTGPSETQYF; CDR3nt: TGCAGCGTTGACACAGGGCCTTCGGAGACCCAGTACTTC
j_gene: TRBJ2-4; v_gene: TRBV5-1; d_gene: TRBD2; abundance: .; CDR3aa: CASSRPSGGSLRELNIQYF; CDR3nt: TGCGCCAGCAGCAGGCCTAGCGGGGGCTCACTACGTGAGTTGAACATTCAGTACTTC
j_gene: TRBJ2-7; v_gene: TRBV6-2/TRBV6-3; d_gene: TRBD1; abundance: .; CDR3aa: CASRPLTGGGYEQYF; CDR3nt: TGTGCCAGCAGACCCCTAACAGGGGGCGGATACGAGCAGTACTTC
j_gene: TRBJ2-5; v_gene: TRBV3-1; d_gene: .; abundance: .; CDR3aa: CASSQDQGGQGETQYF; CDR3nt: TGTGCCAGCAGCCAAGATCAGGGGGGCCAAGGGGAGACCCAGTACTTC
j_gene: TRBJ2-1; v_gene: TRBV4-3; d_gene: .; abundance: .; CDR3aa: CASSPRAQGIEQFF; CDR3nt: TGCGCCAGCAGTCCCCGGGCCCAAGGCATAGAGCAGTTCTTC
j_gene: TRBJ2-7; v_gene: TRBV7-9; d_gene: .; abundance: .; CDR3aa: CASSWRDNSYEQYF; CDR3nt: TGTGCCAGCAGCTGGAGGGACAACTCCTACGAGCAGTACTTC
j_gene: TRBJ2-7; v_gene: TRBV14; d_gene: .; abundance: .; CDR3aa: CASSLGTHPYEQYF; CDR3nt: TGTGCCAGCAGTCTCGGGACACACCCCTACGAGCAGTACTTC
j_gene: TRBJ1-4; v_gene: TRBV12-3/TRBV12-4; d_gene: .; abundance: few; CDR3aa: CASSLRYNSNEKLFF; CDR3nt: TGTGCCAGCAGCCTTAGATACAACTCTAATGAAAAACTGTTTTTT
j_gene: TRBJ1-4; v_gene: TRBV4-3; d_gene: .; abundance: .; CDR3aa: CASSLAGRGGKLFF; CDR3nt: TGCGCCAGCAGCCTCGCAGGGAGGGGTGGAAAACTGTTTTTT
j_gene: TRBJ2-3; v_gene: TRBV12-3/TRBV12-4; d_gene: .; abundance: .; CDR3aa: CASDGGEVDTQYF; CDR3nt: TGTGCCAGCGACGGGGGCGAAGTAGATACGCAGTATTTT
j_gene: TRBJ2-7; v_gene: TRBV29-1; d_gene: .; abundance: few; CDR3aa: CSVAKLGQGRYEQYF; CDR3nt: TGCAGCGTCGCCAAGCTCGGGCAGGGACGCTACGAGCAGTACTTC
j_gene: TRBJ1-1; v_gene: TRBV29-1; d_gene: .; abundance: few; CDR3aa: CSVASGAEAFF; CDR3nt: TGCAGCGTAGCCTCAGGGGCTGAAGCTTTCTTT
j_gene: TRBJ2-7; v_gene: TRBV11-2; d_gene: .; abundance: .; CDR3aa: CASSFGNLYEQYF; CDR3nt: TGTGCCAGCAGCTTCGGAAATCTTTACGAGCAGTACTTC
j_gene: TRBJ1-6; v_gene: TRBV12-3/TRBV12-4; d_gene: .; abundance: few; CDR3aa: CASRERNSPLHF; CDR3nt: TGTGCCAGCAGAGAGAGAAATTCACCCCTCCACTTT
j_gene: TRBJ2-5; v_gene: TRBV4-3; d_gene: .; abundance: few; CDR3aa: CASSQGWGERETQYF; CDR3nt: TGCGCCAGCAGCCAAGGTTGGGGGGAACGAGAGACCCAGTACTTC
j_gene: TRBJ2-7; v_gene: TRBV13; d_gene: TRBD2; abundance: .; CDR3aa: CASSSPNGLAAYEQYF; CDR3nt: TGTGCCAGCAGCTCCCCGAACGGACTAGCGGCTTACGAGCAGTACTTC
j_gene: TRBJ2-7; v_gene: TRBV7-8; d_gene: .; abundance: .; CDR3aa: CASRPFRDPYEQYF; CDR3nt: TGTGCCAGCAGACCGTTCAGGGACCCGTACGAGCAGTACTTC
j_gene: TRBJ2-1; v_gene: TRBV24-1; d_gene: TRBD2; abundance: few; CDR3aa: CTTSDPVLAGGYNEQFF; CDR3nt: TGTACCACCAGTGATCCCGTACTAGCGGGAGGCTACAATGAGCAGTTCTTC
j_gene: TRBJ1-2; v_gene: TRBV12-3/TRBV12-4; d_gene: .; abundance: .; CDR3aa: CASSLAGSGGYTF; CDR3nt: TGTGCCAGCAGTTTAGCGGGGTCTGGCGGCTACACCTTC
j_gene: TRBJ2-1; v_gene: TRBV4-1; d_gene: TRBD2; abundance: .; CDR3aa: CASSQLAGEGDEQFF; CDR3nt: TGCGCCAGCAGCCAACTAGCGGGAGAAGGCGATGAGCAGTTCTTC
j_gene: TRBJ1-1; v_gene: TRBV4-1; d_gene: .; abundance: .; CDR3aa: CASSQDRGVYTEAFF; CDR3nt: TGCGCCAGCAGCCAAGATCGAGGAGTGTACACTGAAGCTTTCTTT
j_gene: TRBJ1-2; v_gene: TRBV4-2; d_gene: .; abundance: few; CDR3aa: CASSQEEWASNYGYTF; CDR3nt: TGTGCCAGCAGCCAAGAAGAGTGGGCCAGCAACTATGGCTACACCTTC
j_gene: TRBJ2-1; v_gene: TRBV4-3; d_gene: TRBD2; abundance: .; CDR3aa: CASSPSGLAGGPGNEQFF; CDR3nt: TGCGCCAGCAGCCCTTCAGGACTAGCGGGAGGGCCGGGGAATGAGCAGTTCTTC
j_gene: TRBJ1-2; v_gene: TRBV3-1; d_gene: TRBD1; abundance: .; CDR3aa: CASSQRTGKNSYTF; CDR3nt: TGTGCCAGCAGCCAACGGACAGGGAAAAACAGCTACACCTTC
j_gene: TRBJ2-5; v_gene: TRBV6-6; d_gene: .; abundance: few; CDR3aa: CASSYGTREETQYF; CDR3nt: TGTGCCAGCAGCTACGGGACACGGGAGGAGACCCAGTACTTC